Sequencing of this T cell receptor (beta chain) was carried out in a study of T cell clones after liver transplantation. Study overall: In this trial, immunosuppression withdrawal was attempted within 2 years of liver transplant. Three of eight recipients were HCV-positive; others had non-autoimmune, non-viral indications. Findings and limits, study-wide: In most of the 8 subjects, circulating graft-donor-reactive CD4 TCRbeta sequences fell significantly after transplant. A larger donor-reactive than third-party decline suggested partial antigen-specific deletion.

This CDR3 has 16 residues. Germline V gene lookup returns CDR1 LNHNV and CDR2 YYDKDF (reference sequence). The V gene lost 0 bases and the J gene lost 4 bases, with 16 bases spanning the gap. As for this clone: Its antigen is not known.

Using immunoSEQ multiplex PCR, the repertoire was profiled, and TCRdb retains in-frame clones only, with some absent. The sample has tens of thousands of clones; approximately 92% are singletons. The rearrangement uses TRBV15 and TRBJ2-7, with D perhaps matching TRBD2 (6 bases). This TCR came from a human patient who received a liver transplant. Some T cells may be provided by the graft donor. Material: CD4+ T cells from blood, obtained less than 27 months after liver transplant. CDR3 region: CATSRDGWTTSYEQYF. The CDR3 coding sequence is TGTGCCACCAGCAGAGATGGGTGGACTACAAGTTACGAGCAGTACTTC.